These T cell receptor beta chains were read from a single sample in a study of T cell responses to AZD1222 COVID-19 vaccine. Sequenced by immunoSEQ multiplex PCR; TCRdb stores in-frame clones only, minus some. The sample carries about 110,000 clones, 80% to 90% recorded once. The specimen comprised peripheral blood, sampled 28 days after the second AZD1222 dose. The receptors derive from an adult who received the AZD1222 COVID-19 vaccine. CDR3s include the opening cysteine and the closing phenylalanine or tryptophan. A D gene is named only where the DNA matches it firmly. Clone size, where shown, is once, few, many, or a class for clones that have expanded.

V gene	J gene	clone size	D gene	CDR3 DNA	CDR3 protein
TRBV7-2	TRBJ2-3	NA	NA	TGTGCCAGCAGCTTAGGGCGGCGAGGGCTCGGCCTGGGTACGCAGTATTTT	CASSLGRRGLGLGTQYF
TRBV11-2	TRBJ1-1	NA	NA	TGTGCCAGCGAGAAGGAGTGGGACACTGAAGCTTTCTTT	CASEKEWDTEAFF
TRBV7-2	TRBJ1-2	NA	NA	TGTGCCAGCAGCTTACCGGGGAACGGCTACACCTTC	CASSLPGNGYTF
TRBV12-3/TRBV12-4	TRBJ2-7	NA	NA	TGTGCCAGCAGTTTAAGACAGTTCTACGAGCAGTACTTC	CASSLRQFYEQYF
TRBV6-2/TRBV6-3	TRBJ1-2	NA	NA	TGTGCCAGCAGCCGACCTAGACAGACGGTATATGGCTACACCTTC	CASSRPRQTVYGYTF
TRBV5-8	TRBJ2-5	NA	TRBD2	TGTGCCAGCAGCCGGGAGGCGGGGGGCCGGGAGACCCAGTACTTC	CASSREAGGRETQYF
TRBV5-1	TRBJ1-4	NA	TRBD1	TGCGCCAGCAGCCCAGGGGGCACTAATGAAAAACTGTTTTTT	CASSPGGTNEKLFF
TRBV27	TRBJ2-1	NA	TRBD2	TGTGCCAGCACTCTAGCGGGGGGGAGGTTTGATGAGCAGTTCTTC	CASTLAGGRFDEQFF
TRBV6-6	TRBJ1-2	NA	TRBD1	TGTGCCAGCAGTTCCCCTACAGGGGGCTATGGCTACACCTTC	CASSSPTGGYGYTF
TRBV24-1	TRBJ1-5	NA	NA	TGTGCCACCAGTCGGGGTAGCAATCAGCCCCAGCATTTT	CATSRGSNQPQHF
TRBV7-3	TRBJ2-1	NA	NA	TGTGCCAGCAGCTTACGCGGCTACTACAATGAGCAGTTCTTC	CASSLRGYYNEQFF
TRBV18	TRBJ1-2	NA	TRBD1	TGTGCCAGCTCACCGACGGACAGGAATTCCTATGGCTACACCTTC	CASSPTDRNSYGYTF
TRBV9	TRBJ2-3	NA	NA	TGTGCCAGCAGCGTAGGGGTCGGAGGTCTCAGCACAGATACGCAGTATTTT	CASSVGVGGLSTDTQYF
TRBV6-5	TRBJ2-7	NA	TRBD2	TGTGCCAGCAGACTAGCGGGAGGGTTTTACGAGCAGTACTTC	CASRLAGGFYEQYF
TRBV6-2/TRBV6-3	TRBJ1-5	NA	NA	TGTGCCAGCAGTTCCCTCCTCTCCGTGAATCAGCCCCAGCATTTT	CASSSLLSVNQPQHF
TRBV19	TRBJ2-1	NA	NA	TGTGCCAGTAGTACCCCTATGGGCTCCTACAATGAGCAGTTCTTC	CASSTPMGSYNEQFF
TRBV7-2	TRBJ2-7	NA	TRBD1	TGTGCCAGCAGCTTGCGAGGGGGCGGCTCCTACGAGCAGTACTTC	CASSLRGGGSYEQYF
TRBV11-3	TRBJ2-3	once	TRBD2	TGTGCCAGCAGCTTTGGGACTAGCGGGACAGATACGCAGTATTTT	CASSFGTSGTDTQYF
TRBV13	TRBJ1-4	NA	NA	TGTGCCAGCAGTCCTAGTGGAGGGGGACTTAATGAAAAACTGTTTTTT	CASSPSGGGLNEKLFF
TRBV6-5	TRBJ1-6	NA	TRBD1	TGTGCCAGCAACCGACAGGGACTTAATTCACCCCTCCACTTT	CASNRQGLNSPLHF
TRBV19	TRBJ2-2	NA	NA	TGTGCCAGTAGTATGGGGGGCTGGACCGGGGAGCTGTTTTTT	CASSMGGWTGELFF
TRBV24-1	TRBJ2-1	NA	TRBD2	TGTGCCACCAGTGATACAGGGGTTAGCGGGGGCCCGAGCTCCTACAATGAGCAGTTCTTC	CATSDTGVSGGPSSYNEQFF
TRBV12-3/TRBV12-4	TRBJ2-7	few	NA	TGTGCCAGCAGCCTCACCGCCTTCGAGCAGTACTTC	CASSLTAFEQYF
TRBV12-5	TRBJ2-2	NA	NA	TGTGCTAGTGGTTTGTTCTTGAGATCCGTGGACACCGGGGAGCTGTTTTTT	CASGLFLRSVDTGELFF
TRBV9	TRBJ2-3	NA	TRBD1	TGTGCCAGCCGTCCCCTAGGGGGCAGATCCACAGATACGCAGTATTTT	CASRPLGGRSTDTQYF
TRBV5-5	TRBJ1-2	once	TRBD1	TGTGCCAGCAGCTCCGTTAGGGGACAGGGCTATGGCTACACCTTC	CASSSVRGQGYGYTF
TRBV4-3	TRBJ2-3	few	TRBD2	TGCGCCAGCAGCCAAGATTGGGGACTAGCTAGCACAGATACGCAGTATTTT	CASSQDWGLASTDTQYF
TRBV4-1	TRBJ1-4	NA	TRBD1	TGCGCCAGCAGCAAACAGGGGGCCGGGGCAACTAATGAAAAACTGTTTTTT	CASSKQGAGATNEKLFF
TRBV7-3	TRBJ2-3	NA	TRBD1	TGTGCCAGCAGCCTCAACAGGGGGTTCGGCGCAGATACGCAGTATTTT	CASSLNRGFGADTQYF
TRBV6-1	TRBJ1-2	NA	NA	TGTGCCAGCAGTGAGTCGAAGGGTGGCACCTTC	CASSESKGGTF
TRBV7-2	TRBJ1-6	NA	NA	TGTGCCAGCAGCTTAGAGGGATACTCACCCCTCCACTTT	CASSLEGYSPLHF
TRBV7-2	TRBJ1-5	few	NA	TGTGCCAGCAGCTCGGGGTTTCCGGGTCAGCCCCAGCATTTT	CASSSGFPGQPQHF
TRBV5-1	TRBJ1-5	NA	NA	TGCGCCAGCAGCTTGGGGGGGAACAATCAGCCCCAGCATTTT	CASSLGGNNQPQHF
TRBV14	TRBJ2-3	NA	NA	TGTGCCAGCAGCCAAGATTGGGGACATACGCAGTATTTT	CASSQDWGHTQYF
TRBV30	TRBJ2-2	NA	TRBD1	TGTGCCTGGACCTCGACAGGGGACGAGTCCGGGGAGCTGTTTTTT	CAWTSTGDESGELFF
TRBV7-9	TRBJ1-6	NA	TRBD1	TGTGCCATCATGGGACGACAGGGAGGAAATTCACCCCTCCACTTT	CAIMGRQGGNSPLHF
TRBV28	TRBJ1-5	once	NA	TGTGCCAGCAGTAGATCAGGGGACAACAATCAGCCCCAGCATTTT	CASSRSGDNNQPQHF
TRBV7-9	TRBJ1-1	once	NA	TGTGCCAGCAGCTCAGGGACGCCTGAAGCTTTCTTT	CASSSGTPEAFF
TRBV3-1/TRBV3-2	TRBJ2-2	NA	TRBD2	TGTGCCAGCAGCCAGAGGCGGGAGAGCACCGGGGAGCTGTTTTTT	CASSQRRESTGELFF
TRBV5-4	TRBJ1-4	NA	NA	TGTGCCAGCAGCCCTACAGGGTCTAATGAAAAACTGTTTTTT	CASSPTGSNEKLFF
TRBV7-9	TRBJ1-1	NA	TRBD1	TGTGCCAGCAGCTCACCCGGAACAGGGGAAACTGAAGCTTTCTTT	CASSSPGTGETEAFF
TRBV2	TRBJ1-1	NA	NA	TGTGCCAGCAGGGACGTTAGGGGGGACACTGAAGCTTTCTTT	CASRDVRGDTEAFF
TRBV7-7	TRBJ2-2	NA	NA	TGTGCCAGCAGCTTAAACCGGCCGAACACCGGGGAGCTGTTTTTT	CASSLNRPNTGELFF
TRBV6-6	TRBJ1-6	NA	NA	TGTGCCAGCAGACAGTTCCAGCTTCCCCTCCACTTT	CASRQFQLPLHF
TRBV27	TRBJ1-1	NA	TRBD1	TGTGCCAGCAAGGTGGGGACAGGGAGAACTGAAGCTTTCTTT	CASKVGTGRTEAFF
TRBV6-5	TRBJ2-4	NA	NA	TGTGCCAGCAAGGAACAACCCGGAACCAAAAACATTCAGTACTTC	CASKEQPGTKNIQYF
TRBV6-2/TRBV6-3	TRBJ1-1	NA	NA	TGTGCCAGCAGTTCCGGACTCAGGACTGAAGCTTTCTTT	CASSSGLRTEAFF
TRBV27	TRBJ2-7	NA	TRBD1	TGTGCCAGCAGTCCCGGGACAGGGGGCTACGAGCAGTACTTC	CASSPGTGGYEQYF
TRBV5-1	TRBJ1-6	NA	NA	TGCGCCAGCAGCTTGGCGGGTTCCCAAGCACCCCTCCACTTT	CASSLAGSQAPLHF
TRBV5-4	TRBJ1-6	NA	NA	TGTGCCAGCCGAGACAGGCCGGATTCACCCCTCCACTTT	CASRDRPDSPLHF
TRBV7-9	TRBJ1-1	NA	NA	TGTGCCAGCAGCTTATTAGGACACAAGTCTGAAGCTTTCTTT	CASSLLGHKSEAFF